These 10 T cell receptor beta chains came from one sample sequenced in a study of shared clonotypes between healthy human individuals. Profiled with immunoSEQ multiplex PCR; TCRdb holds only in-frame clones, not every one. The table includes some 2,000,000 clones, 95% detected once. Input material: naive CD4+ T cells sorted from blood. The subset is: CD45RA+ positively selected. The receptors were gathered from a man between 18 and 35 years old in good health.

This clone has only one observation. This sequence joins TRBV5-1 and TRBJ1-2; D is possibly TRBD1 (5 bases). V was cut by 5 bases and J by 1 base, with 12 bases left in between. Germline lookup yields CDR1 SGHRS and CDR2 YFSETQ. The CDR3 covers 14 residues. CDR3 nucleotides: TGCGCCAGCAGGCCCGGGACGGATAACTATGGCTACACCTTC. This gives the protein CASRPGTDNYGYTF.

The chain employs TRBV2 and TRBJ2-7; possible D gene TRBD2, 6 bases. The CDR3 sequence is 13 residues long. V shed 2 bases and J shed 6 bases, with 11 bases lying between them. Germline values: CDR1 SNHLY, CDR2 FYNNEI. The CDR3 reads CASSEIGGFEQYF. The CDR3 DNA sequence: TGTGCCAGCAGTGAAATTGGGGGGTTCGAGCAGTACTTC.

The gene calls are TRBV25-1 and TRBJ2-5, with TRBD1 matching 9 bases. With V trimmed by 6 bases and J by 5 bases, 7 bases remained unmatched. The CDR3 spans 14 residues. CDR1 is MGHDK and CDR2 is SYGVNS in the germline V gene. DNA for the CDR3: TGTGCCAGCAGCGGACAGGGGTTAGGGGAGACCCAGTACTTC. Translated: CASSGQGLGETQYF.

The V and J genes are TRBV10-3 and TRBJ1-2; 9 bases align to TRBD1. Losses at the gene ends were 8 bases for V and 6 bases for J; bases not matched to a gene: 7. The CDR3 consists of 13 residues. Germline CDR1 ENHRY, CDR2 SYGVKD. In nucleotides, the CDR3 is TGTGCCATCCCCCGGACAGGGGTTGATGGCTACACCTTC. This translates into CAIPRTGVDGYTF.

The chain couples TRBV28 to TRBJ2-7; D ambiguous. Germline CDR1 reads MDHEN; CDR2 reads SYDVKM. The length of the CDR3 is 18 residues. Trimming stripped 4 bases from V and 1 base from J, with 23 bases between. The CDR3 here is CASSSPFADWGSSYEQYF. CDR3 DNA: TGTGCCAGCAGTTCCCCATTCGCCGACTGGGGATCGTCCTACGAGCAGTACTTC.

Of note for this clone: At one end the junction does not follow the germline gene, possibly because of a read error. This chain uses TRBV6-5 with TRBJ1-5; D gene uncertain. This CDR3 has 13 residues. Germline V gene data show CDR1 as MNHEY and CDR2 as SVGAGI. The CDR3 region has the DNA TGTGCCAACAGTTACTCTAGCAATCAGCCCCAGCATTTT. It yields the protein CANSYSSNQPQHF.

The rearrangement joins TRBV27 to TRBJ1-1; 8 positions agree with TRBD1. V gave up 5 bases and J gave up 0 bases; unmatched junction bases: 5. CDR1 is MNHEY, CDR2 SMNVEV, per germline (reference sequence). This CDR3 region has 15 residues. CDR3: CASSTGQVLNTEAFF. The CDR3 DNA follows: TGTGCCAGCAGTACGGGACAGGTGTTGAACACTGAAGCTTTCTTT.

V gene TRBV4-1 combines with J gene TRBJ2-7; either TRBD1 or TRBD2 may supply D (5 bases each). The CDR3 runs 14 residues. The V gene's germline CDR1 is MGHRA and CDR2 YSYEKL. V lost 5 bases and J lost 2, with 13 bases in between. Here the CDR3 DNA reads TGCGCCAGCAGCACCGGGACGGTACCCTACGAGCAGTACTTC. This translates into CASSTGTVPYEQYF.

The CDR3 DNA reads TGTGCCACCTACGGGGGCAAACTTAATTCACCCCTCCACTTT. Amino acid sequence: CATYGGKLNSPLHF. The chain couples TRBV10-3 to TRBJ1-6; the D gene is possibly TRBD1 (6 bases). Germline V gene sequence: CDR1 ENHRY, CDR2 SYGVKD. The CDR3 totals 14 residues. Trimming took off 10 bases at V and 6 bases at J, with 16 bases between the two ends.

The chain employs TRBV5-4 and TRBJ2-3; TRBD1 might be the D (8 bases). This CDR3 has 16 amino acids. Trimming left V 0 bases short and J 7 bases short, with 18 bases between. The V gene's germline CDR1 is SGHNT and CDR2 YYREEE (reference sequence). The CDR3, as DNA: TGTGCCAGCAGCTTGGGGTACAGGGGGGGTGGAAATACGCAGTATTTT. Translated, it gives CASSLGYRGGGNTQYF.